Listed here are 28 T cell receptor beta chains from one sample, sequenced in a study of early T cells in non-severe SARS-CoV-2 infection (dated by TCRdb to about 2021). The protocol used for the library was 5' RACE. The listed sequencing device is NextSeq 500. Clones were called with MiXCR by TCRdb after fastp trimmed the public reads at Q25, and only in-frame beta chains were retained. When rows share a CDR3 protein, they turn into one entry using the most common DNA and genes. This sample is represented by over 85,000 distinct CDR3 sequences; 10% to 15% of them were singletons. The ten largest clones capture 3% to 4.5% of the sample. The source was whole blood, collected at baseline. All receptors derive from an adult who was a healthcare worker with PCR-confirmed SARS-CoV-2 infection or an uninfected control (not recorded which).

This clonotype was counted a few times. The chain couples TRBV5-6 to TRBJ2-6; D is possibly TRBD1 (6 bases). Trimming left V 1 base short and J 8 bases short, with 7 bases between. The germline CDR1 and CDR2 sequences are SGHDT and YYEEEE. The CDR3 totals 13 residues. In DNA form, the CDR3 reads TGTGCCAGCAGCTTGACAGGGCCCAACGTCCTGACTTTC. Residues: CASSLTGPNVLTF.

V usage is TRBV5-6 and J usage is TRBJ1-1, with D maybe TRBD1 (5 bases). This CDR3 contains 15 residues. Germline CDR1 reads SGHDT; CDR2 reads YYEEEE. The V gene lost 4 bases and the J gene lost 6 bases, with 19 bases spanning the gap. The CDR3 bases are TGTGCCAGCAGCGGGATGGGACGGGCGGACGCTGAAGCTTTCTTT. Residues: CASSGMGRADAEAFF.

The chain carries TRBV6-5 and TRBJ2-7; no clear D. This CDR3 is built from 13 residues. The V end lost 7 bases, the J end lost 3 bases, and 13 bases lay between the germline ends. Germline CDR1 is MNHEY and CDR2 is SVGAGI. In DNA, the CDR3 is TGTGCCAGCACCACTGGGATTTACTACGAGCAGTACTTC. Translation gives CASTTGIYYEQYF.

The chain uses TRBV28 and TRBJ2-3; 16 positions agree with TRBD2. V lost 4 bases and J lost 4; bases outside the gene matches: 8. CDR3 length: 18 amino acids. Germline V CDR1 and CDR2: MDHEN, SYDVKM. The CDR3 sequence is CASSWGLAGGLTPDTQYF. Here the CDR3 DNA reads TGTGCCAGCAGTTGGGGACTAGCGGGAGGGCTCACTCCAGATACGCAGTATTTT.

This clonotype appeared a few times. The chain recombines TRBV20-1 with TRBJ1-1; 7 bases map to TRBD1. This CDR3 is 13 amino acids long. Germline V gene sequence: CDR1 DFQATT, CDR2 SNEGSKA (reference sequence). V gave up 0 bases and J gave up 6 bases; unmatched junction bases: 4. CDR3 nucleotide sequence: TGCAGTGCTAGAGATCGAGACAGGGCTGAAGCTTTCTTT. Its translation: CSARDRDRAEAFF.

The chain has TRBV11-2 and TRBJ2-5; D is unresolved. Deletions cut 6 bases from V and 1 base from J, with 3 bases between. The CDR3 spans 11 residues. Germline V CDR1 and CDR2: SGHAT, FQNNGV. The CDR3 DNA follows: TGTGCCAGCAGAGTCCAAGAGACCCAGTACTTC. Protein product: CASRVQETQYF.

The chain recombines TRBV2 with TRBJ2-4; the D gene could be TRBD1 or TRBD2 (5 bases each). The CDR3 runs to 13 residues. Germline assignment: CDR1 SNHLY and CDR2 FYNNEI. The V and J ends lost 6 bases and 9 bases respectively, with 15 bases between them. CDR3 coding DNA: TGTGCCAGCAGCACCAGGGCGGGCGGCATTCAGTACTTC. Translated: CASSTRAGGIQYF.

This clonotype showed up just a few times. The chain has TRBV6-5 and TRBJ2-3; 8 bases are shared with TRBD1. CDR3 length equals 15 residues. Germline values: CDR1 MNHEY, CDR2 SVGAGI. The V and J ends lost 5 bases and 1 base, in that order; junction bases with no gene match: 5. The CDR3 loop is CASSTGGWGTDTQYF. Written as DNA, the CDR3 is TGTGCCAGCAGTACAGGGGGATGGGGCACAGATACGCAGTATTTT.

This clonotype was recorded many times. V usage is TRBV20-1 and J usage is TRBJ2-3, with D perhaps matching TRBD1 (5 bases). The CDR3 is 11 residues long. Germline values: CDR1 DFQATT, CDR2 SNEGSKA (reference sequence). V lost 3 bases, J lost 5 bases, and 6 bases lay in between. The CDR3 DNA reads TGCAGTGCTAGGGGGCTAGATACGCAGTATTTT. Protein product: CSARGLDTQYF.

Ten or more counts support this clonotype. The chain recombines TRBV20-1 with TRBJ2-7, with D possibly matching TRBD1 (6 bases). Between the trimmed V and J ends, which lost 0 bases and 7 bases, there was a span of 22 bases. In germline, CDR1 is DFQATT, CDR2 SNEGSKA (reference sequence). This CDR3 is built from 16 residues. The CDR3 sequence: CSARDIYSGTRLEQYF. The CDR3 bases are TGCAGTGCTAGAGACATATACTCCGGGACACGTCTTGAGCAGTACTTC.

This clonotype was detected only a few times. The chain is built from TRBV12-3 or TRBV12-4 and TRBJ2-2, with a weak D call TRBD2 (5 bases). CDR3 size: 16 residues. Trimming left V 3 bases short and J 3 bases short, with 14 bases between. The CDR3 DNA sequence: TGTGCCAGCAGTTTGGCTGGGGAGAGGGACACCGGGGAGCTGTTTTTT. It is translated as CASSLAGERDTGELFF.

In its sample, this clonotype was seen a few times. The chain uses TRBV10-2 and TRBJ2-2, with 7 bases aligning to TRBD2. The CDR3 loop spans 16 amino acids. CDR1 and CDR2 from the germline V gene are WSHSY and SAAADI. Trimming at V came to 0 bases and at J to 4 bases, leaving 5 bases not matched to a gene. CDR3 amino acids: CASSESRLASTGELFF. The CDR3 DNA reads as TGCGCCAGCAGTGAGTCCCGACTAGCAAGCACCGGGGAGCTGTTTTTT.

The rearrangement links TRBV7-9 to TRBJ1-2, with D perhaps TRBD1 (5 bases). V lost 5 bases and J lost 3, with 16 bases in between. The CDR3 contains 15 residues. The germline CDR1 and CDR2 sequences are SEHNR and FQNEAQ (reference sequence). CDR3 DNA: TGTGCCAGCAGCCCTCTGGGGCAGGCGGACTATGGCTACACCTTC. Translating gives CASSPLGQADYGYTF.

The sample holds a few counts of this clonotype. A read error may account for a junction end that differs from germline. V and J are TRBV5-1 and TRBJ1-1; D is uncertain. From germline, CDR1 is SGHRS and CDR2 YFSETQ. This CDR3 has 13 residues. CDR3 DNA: TGCGCCAGCAGCTTGGAGGGTAACATTGAAGCTTTCTTT. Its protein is CASSLEGNIEAFF. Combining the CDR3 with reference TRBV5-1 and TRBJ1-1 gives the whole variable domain KAGVTQTPRYLIKTRGQQVTLSCSPISGHRSVSWYQQTPGQGLQFLFEYFSETQRNKGNFPGRFSGRQFSNSRSEMNVSTLELGDSALYLCASSLEGNIEAFFGQGTRLTVV.

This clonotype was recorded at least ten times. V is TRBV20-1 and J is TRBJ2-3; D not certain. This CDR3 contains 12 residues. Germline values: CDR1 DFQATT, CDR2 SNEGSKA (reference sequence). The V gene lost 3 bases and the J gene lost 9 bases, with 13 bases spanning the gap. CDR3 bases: TGCAGTGCTAGCCGCCGCACACCAACGCAGTATTTT. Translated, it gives CSASRRTPTQYF.

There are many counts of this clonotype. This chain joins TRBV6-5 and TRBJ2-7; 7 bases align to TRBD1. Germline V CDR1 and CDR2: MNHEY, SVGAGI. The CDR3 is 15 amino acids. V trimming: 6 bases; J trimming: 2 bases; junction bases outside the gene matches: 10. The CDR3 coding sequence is TGTGCCAGCAGCCACAGGGACAGCGCTACCTACGAGCAGTACTTC. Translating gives CASSHRDSATYEQYF.

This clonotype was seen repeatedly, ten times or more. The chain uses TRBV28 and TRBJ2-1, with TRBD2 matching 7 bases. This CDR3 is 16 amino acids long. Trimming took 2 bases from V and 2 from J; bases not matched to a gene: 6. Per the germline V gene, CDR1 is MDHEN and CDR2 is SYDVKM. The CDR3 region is CASSLGGSPPYNEQFF. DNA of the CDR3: TGTGCCAGCAGTTTAGGCGGGAGCCCCCCCTACAATGAGCAGTTCTTC.

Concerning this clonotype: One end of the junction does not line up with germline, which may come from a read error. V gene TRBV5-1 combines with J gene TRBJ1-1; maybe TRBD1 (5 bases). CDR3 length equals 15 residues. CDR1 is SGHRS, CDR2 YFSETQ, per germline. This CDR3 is CASSWGTAMNSEAFF. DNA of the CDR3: TGCGCCAGCAGCTGGGGGACTGCGATGAACTCTGAAGCTTTCTTT.

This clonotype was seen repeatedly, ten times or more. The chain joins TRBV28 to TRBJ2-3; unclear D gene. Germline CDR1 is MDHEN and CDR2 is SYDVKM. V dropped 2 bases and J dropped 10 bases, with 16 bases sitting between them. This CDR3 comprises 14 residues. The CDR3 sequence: CASSLPALGIPQYF. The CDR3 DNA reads TGTGCCAGCAGTTTACCAGCCCTTGGAATTCCGCAGTATTTT.

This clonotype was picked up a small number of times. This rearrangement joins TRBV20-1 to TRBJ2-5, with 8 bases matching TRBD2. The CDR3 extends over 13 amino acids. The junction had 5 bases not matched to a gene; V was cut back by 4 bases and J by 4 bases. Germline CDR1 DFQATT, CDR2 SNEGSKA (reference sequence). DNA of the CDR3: TGCAGTGCTACGAGGAGCGGGGGAGAGACCCAGTACTTC. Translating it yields CSATRSGGETQYF.

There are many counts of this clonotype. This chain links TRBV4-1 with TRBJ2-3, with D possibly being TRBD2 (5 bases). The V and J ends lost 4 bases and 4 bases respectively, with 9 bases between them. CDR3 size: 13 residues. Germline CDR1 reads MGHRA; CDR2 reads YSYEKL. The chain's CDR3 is CASSREISDTQYF. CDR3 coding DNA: TGCGCCAGCAGCCGGGAGATATCAGATACGCAGTATTTT.

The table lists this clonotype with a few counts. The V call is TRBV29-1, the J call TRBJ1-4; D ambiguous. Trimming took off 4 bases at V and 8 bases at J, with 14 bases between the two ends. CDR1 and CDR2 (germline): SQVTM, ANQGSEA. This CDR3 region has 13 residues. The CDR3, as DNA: TGCAGCGTTGGGCAGGCTGCAGGCGAAAAACTGTTTTTT. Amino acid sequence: CSVGQAAGEKLFF.

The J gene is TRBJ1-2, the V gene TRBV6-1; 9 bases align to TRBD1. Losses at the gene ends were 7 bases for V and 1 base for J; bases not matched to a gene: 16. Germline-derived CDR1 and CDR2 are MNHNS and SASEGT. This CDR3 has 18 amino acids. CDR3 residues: CASTLPTGTGIRNYGYTF. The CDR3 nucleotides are TGTGCCAGCACCTTACCTACCGGGACAGGGATCCGTAACTATGGCTACACCTTC.

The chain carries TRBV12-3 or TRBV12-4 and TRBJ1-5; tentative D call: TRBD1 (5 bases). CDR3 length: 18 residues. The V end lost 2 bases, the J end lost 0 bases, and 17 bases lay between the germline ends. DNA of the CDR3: TGTGCCAGCAGTTTAAGGGCAGGGTCCTGGGGTAGCAATCAGCCCCAGCATTTT. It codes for CASSLRAGSWGSNQPQHF.

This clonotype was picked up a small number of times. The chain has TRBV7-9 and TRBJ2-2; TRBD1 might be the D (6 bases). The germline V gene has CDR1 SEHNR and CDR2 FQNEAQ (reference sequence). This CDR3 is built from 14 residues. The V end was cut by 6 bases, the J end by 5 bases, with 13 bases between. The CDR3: CASSQYRETGELFF. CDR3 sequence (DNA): TGTGCCAGCAGTCAATACAGGGAAACCGGGGAGCTGTTTTTT.

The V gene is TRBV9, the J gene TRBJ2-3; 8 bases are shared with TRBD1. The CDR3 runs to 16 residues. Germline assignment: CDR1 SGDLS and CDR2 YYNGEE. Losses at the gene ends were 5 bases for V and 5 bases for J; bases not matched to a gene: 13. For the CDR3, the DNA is TGTGCCAGCAGTCCTGAGGGGGACAGGATAATAGATACGCAGTATTTT. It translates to CASSPEGDRIIDTQYF.

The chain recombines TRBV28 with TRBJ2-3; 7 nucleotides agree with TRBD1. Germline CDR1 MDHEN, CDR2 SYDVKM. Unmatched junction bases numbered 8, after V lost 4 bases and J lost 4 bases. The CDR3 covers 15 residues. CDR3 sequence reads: CASSSPGQLADTQYF. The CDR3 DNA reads TGTGCCAGCAGTTCACCGGGACAGCTAGCAGATACGCAGTATTTT.

CDR3 region: CASSSDLSGRHNEQFF. CDR3 coding DNA: TGCGCCAGCAGCTCCGACCTGAGCGGGAGACACAATGAGCAGTTCTTC. The chain employs TRBV5-1 and TRBJ2-1, with TRBD2 matching 8 bases. The ends lost 3 bases at V and 5 bases at J; junction bases unmatched: 10. In germline, CDR1 is SGHRS, CDR2 YFSETQ. CDR3 length: 16 residues.